This TCR beta chain came from a study of blood T cell repertoires in COVID-19 (TCRdb year 2020). Context from the whole study: Samples from collaborators originated in the United States, Italy and Spain and spanned both the acute and convalescent phases of COVID-19. The material from the prospective study consisted of cDNA or gDNA derived from T cells, B-cell-depleted T cells, or PBMCs. HLA class I and class II types, where available, came from metadata supplied by the sample provider rather than from assay-based typing. Deeply sampled blood TCRbeta repertoires from subjects exposed to, actively infected with, or recovered from COVID-19 were included in the dataset. A de-identified subject ID, COVID-19 status, age in years and sex were almost always included in the sample metadata. The samples were drawn from the first 160 participants of the ongoing ImmuneRACE study and from 950 to 1,500 subjects provided by 6 global collaborators. The repertoires were released in a freely available public database intended as a resource for research on the immune response to SARS-CoV-2.

Enrolling through a virtual design, the prospective study's participants ranged in age from roughly 18 to 95 years and lived across roughly 23 United States geographic areas. To assign participants to cohorts, the prospective study relied on clinical history that participants themselves reported in a screening survey and a study questionnaire. Exposed participants had been in contact with someone with a PCR-confirmed or clinician-diagnosed COVID-19 case within 2 weeks of study entry. In the prospective study, mobile phlebotomists collected whole blood, serum and a nasopharyngeal or oropharyngeal swab from each participant. Over an approximately 2-month period, participants in the prospective study had the option of providing additional blood draws and questionnaires. Blood samples from the prospective study were shipped frozen or at room temperature prior to DNA extraction. V is pared back by 0 bases and J by 8 bases, with 8 bases lying between the germline termini. CDR3 length: 12 amino acids, cysteine to phenylalanine. Of the read, only the CDR3 DNA is kept; its 36 bases are in frame from base 1. CDR1 SGHRS and CDR2 YFSETQ are derived from the germline V gene.

Overall study outcomes, separate from this receptor: The amount of clinical and demographic metadata varied by source and participant and was provided uncurated.

TCRbeta CDR3 regions were amplified from genomic DNA using the immunoSEQ Assay, a bias-controlled multiplex PCR. The study's own analysis went as follows. Nucleated cell counts per sample were estimated from amplification of reference gene primers within the assay. To quantify the absolute abundance of each unique TCRbeta CDR3 rearrangement, sequence reads were collapsed and filtered. For each sample, productive Simpson clonality was calculated as the square root of Simpson's diversity index over productive rearrangements. TCRdb provides this immuneACCESS table in a form limited to in-frame rearrangements. Some clones are lacking; in checked studies, under half of them reflect an unresolved V gene, and why the rest are absent is not known. V and J calls and clone size come straight from that table; D and trimming were deduced from the DNA. Here the sample has about 430,000 clones; around nine tenths occur a single time. The top ten clones comprise 1.4% of the sample.

Note on this clone: Its target antigen remains unknown. Base quality data are lacking; no much larger clone is found one base away.

Sequencing input: PBMCs or T cells enriched from blood (not recorded which). The sequence was obtained from a woman aged 18 to 35 who had been exposed to COVID-19. The sequence joins TRBV5-1 to TRBJ1-1; too little of a D gene remains to name it. The CDR3 corresponds to CASSLVPGEAFF. The nucleotide sequence reads TGCGCCAGCAGCTTGGTTCCAGGAGAAGCTTTCTTT.